This T cell receptor beta chain is from a study of control samples from healthy donors and cancer patients. Profiling relied on immunoSEQ multiplex PCR, and the TCRdb table lists in-frame clones only, not all of them. This sample has 140,000 or so clones, with more than 90% found just once. CDR1 and CDR2 from the germline V gene are SGHNT and YYREEE (reference sequence). The CDR3 loop spans 15 amino acids. The V segment lost 6 bases and the J segment 3 bases; nucleotides outside the gene matches: 7. The source of this sequence is a man younger than 45 in good health. Sequenced sample: blood. This sequence joins TRBV5-4 and TRBJ2-1; 9 bases align to TRBD1. Here the CDR3 DNA reads TGTGCCAGCACCCTGGACAGGGGTGTCTACAATGAGCAGTTCTTC. This gives the protein CASTLDRGVYNEQFF.